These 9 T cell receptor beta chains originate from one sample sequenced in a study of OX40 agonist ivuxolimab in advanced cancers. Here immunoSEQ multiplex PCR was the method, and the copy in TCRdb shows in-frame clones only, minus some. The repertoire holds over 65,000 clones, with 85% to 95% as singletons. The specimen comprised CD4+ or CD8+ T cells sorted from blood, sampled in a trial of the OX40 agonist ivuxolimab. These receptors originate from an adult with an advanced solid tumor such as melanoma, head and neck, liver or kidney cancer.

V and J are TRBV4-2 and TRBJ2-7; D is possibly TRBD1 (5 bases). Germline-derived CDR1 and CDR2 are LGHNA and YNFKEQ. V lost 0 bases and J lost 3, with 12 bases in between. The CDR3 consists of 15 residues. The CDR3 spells CASSQDRAGYYEQYF. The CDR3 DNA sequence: TGTGCCAGCAGCCAAGACAGGGCTGGCTACTACGAGCAGTACTTC.

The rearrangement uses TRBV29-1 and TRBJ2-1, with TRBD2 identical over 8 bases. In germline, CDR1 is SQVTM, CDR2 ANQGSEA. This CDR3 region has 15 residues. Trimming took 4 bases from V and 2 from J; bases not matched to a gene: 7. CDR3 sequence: CSVVLRGGPYNEQFF. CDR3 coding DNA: TGCAGCGTTGTTTTACGGGGGGGCCCCTACAATGAGCAGTTCTTC.

CDR3 bases: TGCGCCAGCAGCCAAGTGGGACTAGCGTCATCCTACGAGCAGTACTTC. As protein: CASSQVGLASSYEQYF. The J gene is TRBJ2-7, the V gene TRBV4-1, with TRBD2 identical over 10 bases. This CDR3 comprises 16 residues. Germline V gives CDR1 MGHRA, CDR2 YSYEKL. Germline trimming cut 1 base from V and 1 base from J; bases unmatched to any gene: 4.

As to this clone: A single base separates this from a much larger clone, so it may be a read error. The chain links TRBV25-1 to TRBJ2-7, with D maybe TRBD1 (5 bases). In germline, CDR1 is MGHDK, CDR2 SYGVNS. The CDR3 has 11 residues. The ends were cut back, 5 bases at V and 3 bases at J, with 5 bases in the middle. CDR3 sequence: CASSQGYEQYF. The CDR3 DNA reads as TGTGCCAGCAGTCAGGGCTACGAGCAGTACTTC.

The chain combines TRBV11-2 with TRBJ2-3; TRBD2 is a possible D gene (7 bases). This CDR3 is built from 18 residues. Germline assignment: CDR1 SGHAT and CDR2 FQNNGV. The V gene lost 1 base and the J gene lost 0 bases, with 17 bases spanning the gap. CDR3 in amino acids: CASSLGYGGADSTDTQYF. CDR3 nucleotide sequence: TGTGCCAGCAGCTTAGGATATGGGGGGGCGGATAGCACAGATACGCAGTATTTT. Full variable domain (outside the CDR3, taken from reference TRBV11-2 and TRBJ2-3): EAGVAQSPRYKIIEKRQSVAFWCNPISGHATLYWYQQILGQGPKLLIQFQNNGVVDDSQLPKDRFSAERLKGVDSTLKIQPAKLEDSAVYLCASSLGYGGADSTDTQYFGPGTRLTVL.

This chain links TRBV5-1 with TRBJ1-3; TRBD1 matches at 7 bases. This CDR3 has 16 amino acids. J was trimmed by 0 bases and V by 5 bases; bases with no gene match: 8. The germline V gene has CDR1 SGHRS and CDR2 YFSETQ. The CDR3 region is CASSRDSKNSGNTIYF. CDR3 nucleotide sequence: TGCGCCAGCAGTCGGGACAGCAAAAACTCTGGAAACACCATATATTTT.

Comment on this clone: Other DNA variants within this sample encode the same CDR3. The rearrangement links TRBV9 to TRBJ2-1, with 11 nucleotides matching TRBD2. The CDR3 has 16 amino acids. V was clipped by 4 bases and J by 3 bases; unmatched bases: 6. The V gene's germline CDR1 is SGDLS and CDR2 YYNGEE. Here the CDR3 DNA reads TGTGCCAGCAGCCCGATGGGACTAGCGGTCTACAATGAGCAGTTCTTC. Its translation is CASSPMGLAVYNEQFF. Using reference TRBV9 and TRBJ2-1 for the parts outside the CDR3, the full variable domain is DSGVTQTPKHLITATGQRVTLRCSPRSGDLSVYWYQQSLDQGLQFLIQYYNGEERAKGNILERFSAQQFPDLHSELNLSSLELGDSALYFCASSPMGLAVYNEQFFGPGTRLTVL.

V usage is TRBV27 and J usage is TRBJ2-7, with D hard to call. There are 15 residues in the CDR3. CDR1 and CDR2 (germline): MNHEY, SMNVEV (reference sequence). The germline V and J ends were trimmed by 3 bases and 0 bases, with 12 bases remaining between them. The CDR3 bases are TGTGCCAGCAGTTTTATCGGGTTCAGCTCCTACGAGCAGTACTTC. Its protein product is CASSFIGFSSYEQYF.

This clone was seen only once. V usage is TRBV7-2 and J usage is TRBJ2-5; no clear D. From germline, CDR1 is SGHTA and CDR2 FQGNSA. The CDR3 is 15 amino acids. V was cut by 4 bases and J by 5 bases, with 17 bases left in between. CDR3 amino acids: CASSSTQFLRETQYF. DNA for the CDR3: TGTGCCAGCAGCTCGACCCAATTCCTCAGGGAGACCCAGTACTTC.